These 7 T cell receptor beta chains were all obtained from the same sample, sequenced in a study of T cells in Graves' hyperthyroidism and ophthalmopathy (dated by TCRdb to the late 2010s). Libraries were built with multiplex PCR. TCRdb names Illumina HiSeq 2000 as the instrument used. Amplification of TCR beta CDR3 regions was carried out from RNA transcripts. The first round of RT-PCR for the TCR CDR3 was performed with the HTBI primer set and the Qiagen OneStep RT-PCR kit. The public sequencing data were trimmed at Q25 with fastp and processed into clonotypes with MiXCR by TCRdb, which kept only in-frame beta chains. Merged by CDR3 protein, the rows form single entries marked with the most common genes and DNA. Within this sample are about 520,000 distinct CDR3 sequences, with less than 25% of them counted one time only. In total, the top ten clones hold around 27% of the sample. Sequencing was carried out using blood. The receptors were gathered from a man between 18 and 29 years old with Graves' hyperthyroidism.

For the CDR3, the DNA is TGTGCCACCAGCAGAGGAAAGGGACTGTGGCCCCAGCATTTT. Its translation: CATSRGKGLWPQHF. V and J are TRBV15 and TRBJ1-5, with D perhaps TRBD1 (5 bases). Germline loops: CDR1 LNHNV, CDR2 YYDKDF (reference sequence). The CDR3 spans 14 residues. Trimming shortened V by 1 base and J by 9 bases, and 13 bases separated the two germline ends.

The CDR3 here is CASSVESGRRTGELFF. CDR3 bases: TGTGCCAGCAGCGTAGAATCGGGTAGACGAACCGGGGAGCTGTTTTTT. The V gene is TRBV9, the J gene TRBJ2-2; D not certain. This CDR3 region has 16 residues. Trimming cost V 0 bases and J 5 bases, with 14 bases left between them. Germline V CDR1 and CDR2: SGDLS, YYNGEE.

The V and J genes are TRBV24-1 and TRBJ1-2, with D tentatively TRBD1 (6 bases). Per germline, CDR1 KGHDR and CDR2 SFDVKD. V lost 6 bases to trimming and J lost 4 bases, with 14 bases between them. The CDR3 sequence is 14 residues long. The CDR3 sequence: CATSNPGVTYGYTF. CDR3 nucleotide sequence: TGTGCCACCAGTAATCCAGGGGTTACCTATGGCTACACCTTC.

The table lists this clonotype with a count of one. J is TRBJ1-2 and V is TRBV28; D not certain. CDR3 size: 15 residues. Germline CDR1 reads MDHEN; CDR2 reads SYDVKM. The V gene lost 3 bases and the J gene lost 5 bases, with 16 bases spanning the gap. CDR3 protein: CASSFWLWRRYGYTF. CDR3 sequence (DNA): TGTGCCAGCAGTTTTTGGTTGTGGAGGAGGTATGGCTACACCTTC.

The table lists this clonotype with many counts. CDR3 in amino acids: CASSRTGPEAFF. The DNA for the CDR3 is TGTGCCAGCAGCCGGACCGGGCCTGAAGCTTTCTTT. The V and J genes are TRBV12-3 or TRBV12-4 and TRBJ1-1; D gene ambiguous. The V and J ends lost 6 bases and 6 bases respectively, with 11 bases between them. There are 12 residues in the CDR3.

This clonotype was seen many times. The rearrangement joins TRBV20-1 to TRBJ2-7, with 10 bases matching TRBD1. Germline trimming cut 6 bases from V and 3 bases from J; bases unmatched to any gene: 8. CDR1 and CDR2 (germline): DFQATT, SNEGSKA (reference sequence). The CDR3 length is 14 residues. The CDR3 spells CSAYSRTGGYEQYF. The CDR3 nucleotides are TGCAGTGCATATTCTCGGACAGGGGGCTACGAGCAGTACTTC.

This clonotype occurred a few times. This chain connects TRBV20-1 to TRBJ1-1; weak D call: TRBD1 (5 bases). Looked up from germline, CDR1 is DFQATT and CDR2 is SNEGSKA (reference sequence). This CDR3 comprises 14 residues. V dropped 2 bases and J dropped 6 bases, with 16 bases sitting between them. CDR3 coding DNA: TGCAGTGCTAGAAATCAGGGCCCGCGGCCTGAAGCTTTCTTT. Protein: CSARNQGPRPEAFF.